Reported below is one TCR beta chain. This receptor's antigen is unknown. There are no base qualities to consult, and no much larger clone falls within one base. TCRbeta CDR3 regions were amplified from genomic DNA using the immunoSEQ Assay, a bias-controlled multiplex PCR. The paper's processing steps were these. Within the assay, amplification of reference gene primers was used to estimate how many nucleated cells each sample contained. To quantify the absolute abundance of each unique TCRbeta CDR3 rearrangement, sequence reads were collapsed and filtered. Productive Simpson clonality was computed per sample as the square root of Simpson's diversity index over productive rearrangements. TCRdb obtained this table from immuneACCESS and retained in-frame rearrangements with V and J assigned. These tables miss some clones; where compared with another copy, unresolved V genes account for less than half of the shortfall, and the remainder is unexplained. V and J calls and clone size come straight from that table; D and trimming were deduced from the DNA. The sample contains approximately 300,000 clones, around 85% of them found a single time. The top ten constitute around 2% of the sample.

The data belong to a study of blood T cell repertoires in COVID-19 (dated by TCRdb to about 2020). About the full investigation: Samples from collaborators originated in the United States, Italy and Spain and spanned both the acute and convalescent phases of COVID-19. Deeply sampled blood TCRbeta repertoires from subjects exposed to, actively infected with, or recovered from COVID-19 were included in the dataset. The samples were drawn from the first 160 participants of the ongoing ImmuneRACE study and from 1,254 subjects provided by 6 global collaborators. Nearly every sample came with metadata listing a de-identified subject ID, COVID-19 status, age in years and sex. The prospective study material was composed of cDNA or gDNA derived from T cells, B-cell-depleted T cells, or PBMCs. A freely available public database, intended as a resource for researchers studying the immune response to SARS-CoV-2, is where the repertoires were released. Where available, HLA class I and class II types were taken from metadata supplied by the sample provider and were not determined by assay-based typing.

Enrolling through a virtual design, the prospective study's participants ranged in age from roughly 18 to 95 years and lived across more than 20 United States geographic areas. To assign participants to cohorts, the prospective study relied on clinical history that participants themselves reported in a screening survey and a study questionnaire. A participant counted as exposed if, within 2 weeks of entering the study, that participant had been in contact with someone who had a PCR-confirmed or clinician-diagnosed COVID-19 case. Each participant in the prospective study had whole blood, serum and a nasopharyngeal or oropharyngeal swab collected by mobile phlebotomists. Prospective study participants could optionally give additional blood draws and questionnaires over an approximately 2-month period. Prospective study blood samples were shipped either frozen or at room temperature before DNA extraction.

The investigation overall reported the following: The quantity of clinical and demographic metadata differed by source and by participant and was supplied without curation.

This TCR was sampled from a woman in her twenties or thirties who had been exposed to COVID-19. The sample comprised PBMCs or T cells enriched from blood (not recorded which).

The nucleotides are TGTGCCACCAGCAGGACCATCGACAGCTTTAACACAGATACGCAGTATTTT. It codes for CATSRTIDSFNTDTQYF. Recombination connected TRBV15 to TRBJ2-3; the D segment could be TRBD1, given 5 matching bases. CDR1 and CDR2 were assigned from the germline V gene (reference sequence) as LNHNV and YYDKDF. The CDR3 covers 17 residues, taking in both the cysteine and the phenylalanine. Kept here is only the CDR3 DNA, which spans 51 bases and is read in frame from base 1. V and J lose 3 bases and 2 bases, and a span of 18 bases separates them.